This TCR beta chain was profiled in a study of T cells expressing NK-cell markers. Study at large: TCR beta repertoires came from sorted CD3+CD56+NKG2C+, CD3+CD56+NKG2C- and CD3+CD56-NKG2C+ T cells. HCMV seropositivity marked seven of the eight sequenced donors; one was seronegative.

5'RACE template switching with UMIs generated TCR beta cDNA. One entry per CDR3 protein, without DNA, is what TCRdb gives after re-calling the 5' RACE reads. In all, the sample yields some 110,000 distinct CDR3 sequences. Germline V CDR1 and CDR2: SEHNR, FQNEAQ (reference sequence). CDR3 length equals 14 residues. This clonotype was sampled from a woman between 18 and 70 years old in good health. The chain carries TRBV7-9 and TRBJ1-6; TCRdb designates TRBD1, a call that cannot be tested without DNA. The sequencing sample was made of blood T cells: a sorted CD56 or NKG2C T cell subset, CD4+ or CD8+ T cells, or bulk PBMC T cells (not recorded which). CDR3 sequence reads: CASSSATGGSPLHF.